This TCR beta chain was retrieved from a study of cytomegalovirus exposure and HLA in healthy donors. 60 Vbeta and 13 Jbeta primers were used in PCR. The method was immunoSEQ multiplex PCR; TCRdb's version includes in-frame clones alone and lacks a portion of them. The sample includes over 90,000 clones, about three quarters seen only once; the top ten take over 3%. Germline V gene data show CDR1 as SGHRS and CDR2 as YFSETQ. There are 18 residues in the CDR3. Germline trimming cut 1 base from V and 3 bases from J; bases unmatched to any gene: 7. Sequenced: PBMCs. This sequence originates from a man in his forties or fifties in good health and CMV-seronegative. The chain is built from TRBV5-1 and TRBJ2-2; 12 nucleotides match TRBD2. CDR3 nucleotides: TGCGCCAGCAGCTTGATCGCTAGCGGGGGGGCGTACACCGGGGAGCTGTTTTTT. The encoded protein is CASSLIASGGAYTGELFF.